The rows below give T cell receptor beta chains drawn from one sample of a study of human thymus T cells. Clones were read by immunoSEQ multiplex PCR, and TCRdb kept only the in-frame ones, dropping some. This table has about 130,000 clones, around 94% appearing once. Sequences were obtained from thymus tissue. These receptors came from a boy in the first two years of life with a congenital heart defect but otherwise immunologically healthy. Both conserved end residues are part of each CDR3. The D gene is left open where the match is weak. Size is omitted from some rows. Given values are once, few, many or a class for expanded clones.

TRBJ2-3	-	TRBV20-1	-	CSAGDTQYF	TGCAGTGCGGGCGATACGCAGTATTTT
TRBJ2-1	TRBD2	TRBV27	-	CASSLARGGLNEQFF	TGTGCCAGCAGTTTAGCGCGGGGGGGCCTAAATGAGCAGTTCTTC
TRBJ1-4	-	TRBV4-3	-	CASSQVSPRANEKLFF	TGCGCCAGCAGCCAAGTCAGTCCGCGGGCTAATGAAAAACTGTTTTTT
TRBJ2-7	TRBD2	TRBV10-3	-	CAIRSGPAYEQYF	TGTGCCATACGTAGCGGGCCCGCCTACGAGCAGTACTTC
TRBJ2-5	-	TRBV29-1	once	CSVEGETQYF	TGCAGCGTCGAGGGAGAGACCCAGTACTTC
TRBJ2-5	TRBD2	TRBV11-2	once	CASSLIFGAGVQETQYF	TGTGCCAGCAGCCTGATCTTTGGAGCGGGGGTCCAAGAGACCCAGTACTTC
TRBJ2-5	-	TRBV11-2	-	CASSETGGGFGFQETQYF	TGTGCCAGCAGCGAAACTGGGGGGGGCTTCGGTTTCCAAGAGACCCAGTACTTC
TRBJ1-2	TRBD1	TRBV4-1	-	CASSQPGDRVGADYGYTF	TGCGCCAGCAGCCAACCTGGGGACAGGGTGGGGGCGGACTATGGCTACACCTTC
TRBJ1-2	-	TRBV29-1	-	CSVATTENGYTF	TGCAGCGTCGCTACCACGGAGAATGGCTACACCTTC
TRBJ1-4	-	TRBV19	-	CASSYKFPTNEKLFF	TGTGCCAGTAGCTACAAATTTCCAACTAATGAAAAACTGTTTTTT
TRBJ1-3	-	TRBV7-2	-	CASSPAGRGNTIYF	TGTGCCAGCAGCCCGGCAGGGCGTGGAAACACCATATATTTT
TRBJ2-3	TRBD2	TRBV27	-	CASSSTKRLAGCVDTQYF	TGTGCCAGCAGTTCGACTAAGCGACTAGCGGGGTGTGTGGATACGCAGTATTTT
TRBJ2-1	TRBD2	TRBV2	-	CASSEAGTRGGGEQFF	TGTGCCAGCAGTGAAGCAGGGACTAGGGGGGGCGGTGAGCAGTTCTTC
TRBJ1-2	-	TRBV11-2	-	CASHPKSLQAKYGYTF	TGTGCCAGCCACCCGAAGTCCCTGCAGGCGAAATATGGCTACACCTTC
TRBJ2-7	-	TRBV18	-	CASSQKDSYEQYF	TGTGCCAGCTCTCAGAAGGACAGCTACGAGCAGTACTTC
TRBJ2-1	-	TRBV11-3	-	CASSFGAASSYNEQFF	TGTGCCAGCAGCTTCGGGGCCGCGAGCTCCTACAATGAGCAGTTCTTC
TRBJ2-5	-	TRBV6-1	-	CASSGQVQETQYF	TGTGCCAGCAGTGGACAGGTTCAAGAGACCCAGTACTTC
TRBJ1-2	-	TRBV7-2	-	CATHSTANYGYTF	TGTGCCACCCATTCCACTGCAAACTATGGCTACACCTTC
TRBJ2-5	TRBD2	TRBV2	once	CASSGSGEETQYF	TGTGCCAGCAGTGGTAGCGGGGAAGAGACCCAGTACTTC
TRBJ2-3	-	TRBV6-5	once	CASSPRELPYHTQYF	TGTGCCAGCAGTCCCCGAGAGCTCCCCTATCATACGCAGTATTTT
TRBJ2-7	-	TRBV21-1	-	CASNPGRSSYEQYF	TGTGCCAGCAATCCGGGTCGAAGCTCCTACGAGCAGTACTTC
TRBJ1-2	TRBD1	TRBV6-5	-	CASSSQGGGGYTF	TGTGCCAGCAGTTCACAGGGGGGGGGTGGCTACACCTTC
TRBJ1-2	-	TRBV21-1	few	CASSDHLGTLSYTF	TGTGCCAGCAGCGACCACTTAGGGACCTTGAGCTACACCTTC
TRBJ2-2	TRBD2	TRBV10-3	-	CAISAPVTSGGPNTGELFF	TGTGCCATCAGTGCGCCTGTGACTAGCGGGGGGCCGAACACCGGGGAGCTGTTTTTT
TRBJ1-2	TRBD1	TRBV4-2	few	CASSTSGQSNYGYTF	TGTGCCAGCAGCACCTCGGGACAGTCTAACTATGGCTACACCTTC
TRBJ2-7	TRBD1	TRBV6-5	-	CASRRDSSYEQYF	TGTGCCAGCAGAAGGGACAGCTCCTACGAGCAGTACTTC
TRBJ2-5	-	TRBV11-2	-	CASSFRETQYF	TGTGCCAGCAGCTTTCGAGAGACCCAGTACTTC
TRBJ2-3	-	TRBV5-1	once	CASSLARQTTDTQYF	TGCGCCAGCAGCTTGGCCCGGCAGACCACAGATACGCAGTATTTT
TRBJ1-4	TRBD1	TRBV28	-	CASSPERTGGIPATNEKLFF	TGTGCCAGCAGTCCGGAACGGACAGGGGGTATACCCGCAACTAATGAAAAACTGTTTTTT
TRBJ1-1	-	TRBV5-8	-	CASSLLGSGTEAFF	TGTGCCAGCAGCTTGCTAGGGTCGGGCACTGAAGCTTTCTTT
TRBJ2-1	TRBD2	TRBV5-1	-	CASTRQGGGGALNEQFF	TGCGCCAGCACCAGACAGGGTGGCGGGGGGGCCCTCAATGAGCAGTTCTTC
TRBJ2-5	-	TRBV27	-	CASSTRDRMLETQYF	TGTGCCAGCAGTACCCGGGACCGGATGTTGGAGACCCAGTACTTC